The 21 T cell receptor beta chains below were found in one sample sequenced in a study of blood T cells in healthy people across ages (dated by TCRdb to the mid-2010s). Libraries were constructed by 5' RACE. Sequencing was performed on an Illumina HiSeq 2500. A second 7 to 11 cycle PCR used a sample-barcoded 5' primer and a J-beta primer mix. TCRdb trimmed public reads at Q25 via fastp, called clones via MiXCR and kept in-frame beta chains. Each CDR3 protein appears once, grouped with its most common genes and DNA. The sample records roughly 830,000 distinct CDR3 sequences, roughly 60% of which are singletons. 28% of the sample belongs to the ten largest clones. Sample: blood. These receptors were collected from a man aged 25-45 years in good health.

The chain uses TRBV7-9 and TRBJ2-7; 14 nucleotides align to TRBD2. The DNA end is more similar to TRBJ2-1, so the J call may be wrong. CDR3 length: 18 residues. Germline CDR1 reads SEHNR; CDR2 reads FQNEAQ (reference sequence). CDR3 protein: CASSFAPRTSGGSYEQFF. CDR3 DNA sequence: TGTGCCAGCAGCTTCGCCCCCCGGACTAGCGGGGGGTCCTACGAGCAGTTCTTC.

The rearrangement joins TRBV7-6 to TRBJ2-5; 8 nucleotides agree with TRBD2. The germline V gene encodes CDR1 SGHVS and CDR2 FNYEAQ. The CDR3 loop spans 17 amino acids. With 7 bases clipped from V and 0 bases from J, the junction kept 13 bases outside the gene matches. CDR3 loop: CASNPLGGASYQETQYF. The DNA for the CDR3 is TGTGCCAGCAATCCCCTCGGGGGGGCATCCTACCAAGAGACCCAGTACTTC.

The chain employs TRBV5-1 and TRBJ2-6, with TRBD2 identical over 7 bases. V lost 1 base and J lost 0; bases outside the gene matches: 13. Germline V gives CDR1 SGHRS, CDR2 YFSETQ. This CDR3 has 20 amino acids. The CDR3: CASSLPQPREGISGANVLTF. CDR3 DNA: TGCGCCAGCAGCTTGCCCCAACCGAGGGAGGGGATCTCTGGGGCCAACGTCCTGACTTTC.

The genes are TRBV6-5 and TRBJ2-1; perhaps TRBD1 as D (5 bases). This CDR3 has 16 residues. The V end was cut by 8 bases, the J end by 4 bases, with 21 bases between. Germline V CDR1 and CDR2: MNHEY, SVGAGI. Here the CDR3 reads CASGEPGAIHYNEQFF. The CDR3 DNA is TGTGCCAGCGGGGAACCTGGGGCGATACATTACAATGAGCAGTTCTTC.

This rearrangement joins TRBV27 to TRBJ2-3; the D gene is possibly TRBD2 (5 bases). This CDR3 is built from 14 residues. Looked up from germline, CDR1 is MNHEY and CDR2 is SMNVEV (reference sequence). Trimming pared 7 bases from V and 2 bases from J, leaving 13 bases between. The CDR3 DNA reads TGTGCCAGCAATCCGGGGTGGCCCACAGATACGCAGTATTTT. This translates into CASNPGWPTDTQYF.

This clonotype was found a few times. V is TRBV20-1 and J is TRBJ2-4; 9 bases agree with TRBD2. Gene TRBJ2-7 matches the end of the DNA better, so the J call may be wrong. CDR1 DFQATT and CDR2 SNEGSKA come from the germline V gene (reference sequence). CDR3 length: 14 amino acids. As DNA, the CDR3 is TGCAGTGCTAGAGTTGCGGGGGGGCCCCACGAGCAGTACTTC. It encodes CSARVAGGPHEQYF.

This clonotype was recorded only once. This chain links TRBV7-2 with TRBJ1-2; D possibly corresponds to TRBD1 (6 bases). There are 16 residues in the CDR3. Germline CDR1 reads SGHTA; CDR2 reads FQGNSA. Trimming took off 5 bases at V and 4 bases at J, with 20 bases between the two ends. This chain's CDR3 is CASSAGSSEGVYGYTF. CDR3 nucleotides: TGTGCCAGCAGCGCCGGGAGTTCGGAGGGGGTCTATGGCTACACCTTC.

This clonotype was counted a few times. The J gene is TRBJ2-3, the V gene TRBV29-1; TRBD2 matches at 10 bases. From germline, CDR1 is SQVTM and CDR2 ANQGSEA. J lost 4 bases, V lost 1 base, and 2 bases had no gene match. This CDR3 spans 14 amino acids. CDR3 DNA: TGCAGCGTTGAAGCTAGCGGGGGCTCAGATACGCAGTATTTT. This codes for CSVEASGGSDTQYF.

This clonotype has more than one count but fewer than ten. The rearrangement links TRBV7-2 to TRBJ1-6; the D gene is possibly TRBD1 (6 bases). Germline V CDR1 and CDR2: SGHTA, FQGNSA. With 7 bases removed from V and 10 bases from J, the gap between germline ends came to 23 bases. The CDR3 has 16 residues. The CDR3 reads CASNTRHGTPTSPLHF. The CDR3 bases are TGTGCCAGCAACACACGACACGGGACACCGACCTCACCCCTCCACTTT.

This sequence joins TRBV9 and TRBJ1-6; D might be TRBD1 (5 bases). In germline, CDR1 is SGDLS, CDR2 YYNGEE. The CDR3 has 16 residues. V dropped 0 bases and J dropped 3 bases, with 10 bases sitting between them. This chain's CDR3 is CASSVEGDVYNSPLHF. The CDR3, as DNA: TGTGCCAGCAGCGTAGAAGGGGATGTCTATAATTCACCCCTCCACTTT.

The chain carries TRBV20-1 and TRBJ1-2; D remains unclear. The ends were cut back, 3 bases at V and 3 bases at J, with 8 bases in the middle. The CDR3 runs to 12 residues. Germline V gives CDR1 DFQATT, CDR2 SNEGSKA (reference sequence). In DNA form, the CDR3 reads TGCAGTGCTAGTGAACCTTACTATGGCTACACCTTC. It specifies CSASEPYYGYTF.

The J gene is TRBJ1-5, the V gene TRBV6-6; 7 bases line up with TRBD1. Per germline, CDR1 MNHNY and CDR2 SVGAGI (reference sequence). Losses at the gene ends were 11 bases for V and 0 bases for J; bases not matched to a gene: 7. CDR3 length equals 14 residues. CDR3 in amino acids: CAARQGDSNQPQHF. The CDR3 bases are TGTGCCGCCCGACAGGGCGATAGCAATCAGCCCCAGCATTTT.

CDR3 in DNA: TGTGCCAGCAGCCCCCTTGGACAGGACCACACAGATACGCAGTATTTT. Protein sequence: CASSPLGQDHTDTQYF. This chain links TRBV9 with TRBJ2-3, with 7 bases aligning to TRBD1. V dropped 4 bases and J dropped 2; count of bases not matched to a gene: 10. Germline V gene sequence: CDR1 SGDLS, CDR2 YYNGEE. This CDR3 is 16 amino acids long.

V is TRBV5-1 and J is TRBJ2-5; 10 bases match TRBD2. This CDR3 comprises 14 residues. Germline CDR1 SGHRS, CDR2 YFSETQ. The V and J ends lost 5 bases and 5 bases, in that order; junction bases with no gene match: 6. The DNA of the CDR3 is TGCGCCAGCAGGAAAACTAGCGGGGTTGAGACCCAGTACTTC. This gives the protein CASRKTSGVETQYF.

The chain uses TRBV9 and TRBJ2-3; the D gene is possibly TRBD1 (5 bases). The CDR3 runs 16 residues. The V gene's germline CDR1 is SGDLS and CDR2 YYNGEE. Deletions cut 3 bases from V and 6 bases from J, with 20 bases between. CDR3 DNA sequence: TGTGCCAGCAGCGCCAGGGTATCGAAGTTGTGGGATACGCAGTATTTT. Its translation is CASSARVSKLWDTQYF.

This clonotype was seen more than once but under ten times. The chain is built from TRBV28 and TRBJ2-5; tentatively, D is TRBD2 (5 bases). The CDR3 length is 13 residues. The V end lost 5 bases, the J end lost 5 bases, and 12 bases lay between the germline ends. The germline CDR1 and CDR2 sequences are MDHEN and SYDVKM. In DNA form, the CDR3 reads TGTGCCAGCAGTGCCACTAGAAGCGAGACCCAGTACTTC. Its protein is CASSATRSETQYF.

This sequence joins TRBV27 and TRBJ2-1; 8 bases line up with TRBD1. Germline V gene sequence: CDR1 MNHEY, CDR2 SMNVEV (reference sequence). V dropped 4 bases and J dropped 3; count of bases not matched to a gene: 5. This CDR3 spans 15 amino acids. CDR3 nucleotide sequence: TGTGCCAGCAGTTATGACAGGGGAGGCTACAATGAGCAGTTCTTC. Residues: CASSYDRGGYNEQFF.

V is TRBV9 and J is TRBJ2-3, with 12 bases fitting TRBD2. Unmatched junction bases numbered 4, after V lost 4 bases and J lost 4 bases. The CDR3 loop spans 15 amino acids. Germline V gene sequence: CDR1 SGDLS, CDR2 YYNGEE. The CDR3 DNA reads as TGTGCCAGCAGCCGGACTAGCGGGGTCTCAGATACGCAGTATTTT. This sequence encodes CASSRTSGVSDTQYF.

This clonotype was found once. The gene calls are TRBV7-2 and TRBJ2-7; 11 bases are a match to TRBD2. Germline CDR1 and CDR2: SGHTA and FQGNSA. This CDR3 region has 16 residues. V was clipped by 2 bases and J by 1 base; unmatched bases: 4. CDR3 coding DNA: TGTGCCAGCAGCTTACTAGCGGGGGGAGAGTCCTACGAGCAGTACTTC. It codes for CASSLLAGGESYEQYF.

The chain carries TRBV6-2 or TRBV6-3 and TRBJ2-5; maybe TRBD2 (7 bases). The J call may be mistaken, given a closer DNA end match to TRBJ2-7. Germline V gene data show CDR1 as MNHEY and CDR2 as SVGEGT. CDR3 size: 14 residues. The CDR3, as DNA: TGTGCCAGCAGGCGGGGGCAGGTCACCTACGAGCAGTACTTC. The encoded protein is CASRRGQVTYEQYF.

The chain recombines TRBV5-6 with TRBJ1-2, with D perhaps TRBD1 (6 bases). CDR1 and CDR2 from the germline V gene are SGHDT and YYEEEE. V was shortened by 3 bases and J by 4 bases, with 13 bases between the two germline ends. The CDR3 is 14 residues long. The CDR3 sequence: CASSSMQGSYGYTF. The CDR3, as DNA: TGTGCCAGCAGCTCAATGCAGGGGAGCTATGGCTACACCTTC.